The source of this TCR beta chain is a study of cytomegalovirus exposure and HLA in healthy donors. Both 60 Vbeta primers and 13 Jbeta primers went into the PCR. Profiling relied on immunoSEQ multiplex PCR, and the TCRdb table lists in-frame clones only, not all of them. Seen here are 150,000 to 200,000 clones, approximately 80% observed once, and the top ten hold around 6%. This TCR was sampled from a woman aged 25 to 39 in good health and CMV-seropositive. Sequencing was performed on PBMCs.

CDR3 residues: CASSVVAGGFDEQYF. The CDR3 DNA reads TGTGCCAGCAGCGTAGTAGCAGGGGGTTTCGACGAGCAGTACTTC. The chain recombines TRBV9 with TRBJ2-7; 7 nucleotides agree with TRBD1. The germline V gene has CDR1 SGDLS and CDR2 YYNGEE. The V and J ends lost 0 bases and 5 bases, in that order; junction bases with no gene match: 8. This CDR3 is 15 amino acids long.